Included here is one T cell receptor beta chain sequence, with context. Its antigen is unknown. The source of the sample is a study of CXCR3-negative and CXCR3-positive naive CD8 T cells. General study results and limits: Most assays used freshly isolated PBMCs, as cryopreservation partially reduced CXCR3. CXCR3-positive naive cells had more hydrophobic TRB CDR3s than CXCR3-negative naive cells. Diversity was high in both naive subsets and much lower in memory cells.

From germline, CDR1 is LGHNA and CDR2 YNFKEQ. This CDR3 spans 12 amino acids. Libraries of TRB cDNA were made by 5' RACE and carried UMIs. After re-calling the 5' RACE reads, TCRdb lists one entry per CDR3 protein, DNA absent. The sample table sets out more than 80,000 distinct CDR3 sequences. Material: naive CXCR3+ CD8+ T cells from blood. The subset was: CD45RO-CCR7+CD27+CD95- naive CD8+ T cells expressing CXCR3 (TNR3+). The genes are TRBV4-2 and TRBJ2-3. The sequence was collected from a human donor in good health. Some clones in this sample may be carry-over from other donors' samples. CDR3 amino acids: CASSQDSVTQYF.